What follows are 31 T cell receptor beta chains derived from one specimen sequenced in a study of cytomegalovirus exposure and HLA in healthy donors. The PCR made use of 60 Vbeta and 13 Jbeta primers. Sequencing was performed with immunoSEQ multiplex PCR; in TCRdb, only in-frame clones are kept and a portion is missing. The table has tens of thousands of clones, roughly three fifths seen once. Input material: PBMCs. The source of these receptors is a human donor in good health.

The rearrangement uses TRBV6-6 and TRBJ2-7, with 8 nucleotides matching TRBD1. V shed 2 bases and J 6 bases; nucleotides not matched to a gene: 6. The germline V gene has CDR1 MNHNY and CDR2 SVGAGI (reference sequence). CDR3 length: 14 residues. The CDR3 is CASSYPVQGVEQYF. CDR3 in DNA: TGTGCCAGCAGTTACCCAGTACAGGGGGTCGAGCAGTACTTC.

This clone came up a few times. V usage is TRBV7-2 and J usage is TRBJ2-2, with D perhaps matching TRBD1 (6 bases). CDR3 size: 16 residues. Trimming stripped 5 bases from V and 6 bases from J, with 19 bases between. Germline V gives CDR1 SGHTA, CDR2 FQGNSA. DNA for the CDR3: TGTGCCAGCAGCCCTCGACAGGCGGCGAGCGCCGGGGAGCTGTTTTTT. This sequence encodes CASSPRQAASAGELFF.

The CDR3 here is CASRDRASTDTQYF. In DNA form, the CDR3 reads TGTGCCAGCAGAGACAGGGCGAGCACAGATACGCAGTATTTT. This rearrangement joins TRBV6-1 to TRBJ2-3, with TRBD1 matching over 7 bases. Germline CDR1 and CDR2: MNHNS and SASEGT. V shed 6 bases and J 0 bases; nucleotides not matched to a gene: 3. The CDR3 totals 14 residues.

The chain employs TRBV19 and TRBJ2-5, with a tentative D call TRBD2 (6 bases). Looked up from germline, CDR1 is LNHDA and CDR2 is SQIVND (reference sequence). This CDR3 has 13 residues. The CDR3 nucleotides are TGTGCTAGCTCAACGACTAGGACGCGAGAGCAGTACTTC. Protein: CASSTTRTREQYF.

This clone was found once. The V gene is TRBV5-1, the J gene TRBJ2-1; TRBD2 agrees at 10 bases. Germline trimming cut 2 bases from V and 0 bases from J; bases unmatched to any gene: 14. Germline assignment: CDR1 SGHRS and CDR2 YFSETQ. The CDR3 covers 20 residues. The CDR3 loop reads CASSLIFSGGLPSSYNEQFF. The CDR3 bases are TGCGCCAGCAGCTTAATTTTTAGCGGGGGGCTCCCGAGCTCCTACAATGAGCAGTTCTTC.

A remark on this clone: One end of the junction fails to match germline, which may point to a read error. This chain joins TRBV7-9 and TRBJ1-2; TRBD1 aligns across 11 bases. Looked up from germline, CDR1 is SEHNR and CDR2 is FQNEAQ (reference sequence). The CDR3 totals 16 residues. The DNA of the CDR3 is TGTGCCAGCAGCCCGGGGGTGGACAGGGGGCGAGGTGGCTACCCCTTC. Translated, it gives CASSPGVDRGRGGYPF.

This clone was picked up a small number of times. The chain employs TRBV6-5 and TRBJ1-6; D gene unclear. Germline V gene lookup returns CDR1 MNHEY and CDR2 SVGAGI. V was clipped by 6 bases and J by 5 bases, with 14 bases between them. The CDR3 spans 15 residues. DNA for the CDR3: TGTGCCAGCAGAAGACAAGCAGAAAATAATTCACCCCTCCACTTT. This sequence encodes CASRRQAENNSPLHF.

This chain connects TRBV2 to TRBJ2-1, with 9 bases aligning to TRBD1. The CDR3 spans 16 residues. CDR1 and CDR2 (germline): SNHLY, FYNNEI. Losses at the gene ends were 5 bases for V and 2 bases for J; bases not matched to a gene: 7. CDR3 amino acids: CASSTNRGPPYNEQFF. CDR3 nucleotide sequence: TGTGCCAGCAGTACCAACAGGGGGCCACCCTACAATGAGCAGTTCTTC.

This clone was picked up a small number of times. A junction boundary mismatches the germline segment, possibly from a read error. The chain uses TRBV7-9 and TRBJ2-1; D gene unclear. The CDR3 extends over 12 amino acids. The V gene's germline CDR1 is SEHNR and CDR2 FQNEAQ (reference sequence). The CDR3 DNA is TGTTCCAGCAGCTTAGCCGACAATGAGCAGTTCTTC. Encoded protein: CSSSLADNEQFF.

CDR3 DNA sequence: TGTGCCAGCAGTTACTACCCGAGCTCCTACAATGAGCAGTTCTTC. It is translated as CASSYYPSSYNEQFF. The V gene is TRBV6-5, the J gene TRBJ2-1; D gene ambiguous. The V end was cut by 1 base, the J end by 0 bases, with 7 bases between. The CDR3 length is 15 residues. Germline CDR1 is MNHEY and CDR2 is SVGAGI.

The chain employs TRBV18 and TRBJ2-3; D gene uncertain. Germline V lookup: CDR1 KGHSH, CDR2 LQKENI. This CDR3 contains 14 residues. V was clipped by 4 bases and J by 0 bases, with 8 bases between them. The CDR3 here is CASSHLESTDTQYF. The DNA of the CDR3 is TGTGCCAGCTCACATCTAGAGAGCACAGATACGCAGTATTTT.

CDR3 nucleotide sequence: TGCGCCAGCAGCAGGACTAGCGGGGGGGCGACGAACACCGGGGAGCTGTTTTTT. It encodes CASSRTSGGATNTGELFF. This rearrangement joins TRBV10-2 to TRBJ2-2, with 15 nucleotides matching TRBD2. This CDR3 is built from 18 residues. From germline, CDR1 is WSHSY and CDR2 SAAADI. Trimming removed 6 bases from V and 0 bases from J; junction bases left unmatched: 5.

The CDR3 DNA reads TGTGCCTGGGCTGGGGGCCCAGGGACAGTACATTTT. It encodes CAWAGGPGTVHF. V gene TRBV30 combines with J gene TRBJ1-5, with 7 bases lining up with TRBD1. J lost 16 bases, V lost 5 bases, and 14 bases had no gene match. Looked up from germline, CDR1 is GTSNPN and CDR2 is SVGIG (reference sequence). This CDR3 is built from 12 residues.

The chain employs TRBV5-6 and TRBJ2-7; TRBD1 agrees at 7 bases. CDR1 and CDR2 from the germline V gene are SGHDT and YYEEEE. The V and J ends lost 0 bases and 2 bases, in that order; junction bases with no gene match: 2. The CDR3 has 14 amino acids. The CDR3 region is CASSLAGGTYEQYF. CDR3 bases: TGTGCCAGCAGCTTGGCAGGGGGAACCTACGAGCAGTACTTC.

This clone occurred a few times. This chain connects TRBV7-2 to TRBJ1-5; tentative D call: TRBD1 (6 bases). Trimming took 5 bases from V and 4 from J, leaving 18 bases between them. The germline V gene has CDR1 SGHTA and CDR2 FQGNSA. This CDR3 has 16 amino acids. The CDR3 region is CASSQDGQNQNQPQHF. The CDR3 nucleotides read TGTGCCAGCAGCCAAGATGGACAGAACCAAAATCAGCCCCAGCATTTT.

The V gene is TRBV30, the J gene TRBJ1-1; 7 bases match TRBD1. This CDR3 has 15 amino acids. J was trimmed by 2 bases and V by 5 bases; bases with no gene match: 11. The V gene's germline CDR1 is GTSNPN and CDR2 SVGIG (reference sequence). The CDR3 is CAWVGTAARNTEAFF. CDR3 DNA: TGTGCCTGGGTTGGGACAGCAGCCCGCAACACTGAAGCTTTCTTT.

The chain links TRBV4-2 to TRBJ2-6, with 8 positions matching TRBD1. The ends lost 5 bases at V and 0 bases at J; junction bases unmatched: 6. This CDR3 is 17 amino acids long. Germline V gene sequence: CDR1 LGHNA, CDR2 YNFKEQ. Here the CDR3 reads CASSSRQGYSGANVLTF. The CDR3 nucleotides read TGTGCCAGCAGCTCCCGACAGGGGTACTCTGGGGCCAACGTCCTGACTTTC.

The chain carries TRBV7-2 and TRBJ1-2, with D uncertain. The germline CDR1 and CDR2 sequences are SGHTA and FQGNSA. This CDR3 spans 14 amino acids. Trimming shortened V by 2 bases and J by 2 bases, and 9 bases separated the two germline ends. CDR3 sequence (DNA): TGTGCCAGCAGCTTAAATCCTGAGAACTATGGCTACACCTTC. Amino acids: CASSLNPENYGYTF. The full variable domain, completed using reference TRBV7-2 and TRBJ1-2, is GAGVSQSPSNKVTEKGKDVELRCDPISGHTALYWYRQSLGQGLEFLIYFQGNSAPDKSGLPSDRFSAERTGGSVSTLTIQRTQQEDSAVYLCASSLNPENYGYTFGSGTRLTVV.

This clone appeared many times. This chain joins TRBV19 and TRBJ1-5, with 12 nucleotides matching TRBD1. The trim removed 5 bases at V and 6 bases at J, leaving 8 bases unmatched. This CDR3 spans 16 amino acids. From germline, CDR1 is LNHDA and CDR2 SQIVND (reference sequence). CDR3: CASSLAGTGGSQPQHF. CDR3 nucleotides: TGTGCCAGTAGTTTGGCCGGGACAGGGGGCAGTCAGCCCCAGCATTTT.

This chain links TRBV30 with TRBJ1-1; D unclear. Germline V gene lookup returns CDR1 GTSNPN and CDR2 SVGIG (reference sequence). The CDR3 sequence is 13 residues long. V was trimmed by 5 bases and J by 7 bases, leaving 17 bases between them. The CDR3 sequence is CAWDGGYNSEAFF. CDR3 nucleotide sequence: TGTGCCTGGGATGGAGGGTATAATAGTGAAGCTTTCTTT.

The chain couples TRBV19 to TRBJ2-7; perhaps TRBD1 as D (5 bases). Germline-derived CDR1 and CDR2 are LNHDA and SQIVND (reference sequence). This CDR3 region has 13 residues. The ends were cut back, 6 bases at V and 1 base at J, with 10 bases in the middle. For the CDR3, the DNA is TGTGCCAGTAGCCAGGGCAGTTCCTACGAGCAGTACTTC. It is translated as CASSQGSSYEQYF.

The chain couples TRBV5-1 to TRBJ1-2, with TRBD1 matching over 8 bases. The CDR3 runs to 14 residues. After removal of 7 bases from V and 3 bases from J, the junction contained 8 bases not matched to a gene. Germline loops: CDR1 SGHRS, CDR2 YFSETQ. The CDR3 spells CASFGTGADYGYTF. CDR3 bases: TGCGCCAGCTTCGGGACAGGAGCGGACTATGGCTACACCTTC.

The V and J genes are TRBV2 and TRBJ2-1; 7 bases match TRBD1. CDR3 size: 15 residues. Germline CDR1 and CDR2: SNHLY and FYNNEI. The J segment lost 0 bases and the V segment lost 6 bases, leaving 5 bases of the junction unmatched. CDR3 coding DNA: TGTGCCAGCAGGGGGGACAGAAGCTCCTACAATGAGCAGTTCTTC. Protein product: CASRGDRSSYNEQFF.

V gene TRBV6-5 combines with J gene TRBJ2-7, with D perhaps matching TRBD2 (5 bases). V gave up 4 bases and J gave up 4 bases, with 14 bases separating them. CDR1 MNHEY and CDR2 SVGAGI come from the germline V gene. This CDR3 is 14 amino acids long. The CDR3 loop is CASSSERVSYEQYF. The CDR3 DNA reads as TGTGCCAGCAGTTCTGAGAGGGTTTCGTACGAGCAGTACTTC.

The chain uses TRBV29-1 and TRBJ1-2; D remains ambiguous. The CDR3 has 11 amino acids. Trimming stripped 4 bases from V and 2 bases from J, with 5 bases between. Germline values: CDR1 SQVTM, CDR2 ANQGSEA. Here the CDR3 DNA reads TGCAGCGTTGGGCAAAACTATGGCTACACCTTC. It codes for CSVGQNYGYTF.

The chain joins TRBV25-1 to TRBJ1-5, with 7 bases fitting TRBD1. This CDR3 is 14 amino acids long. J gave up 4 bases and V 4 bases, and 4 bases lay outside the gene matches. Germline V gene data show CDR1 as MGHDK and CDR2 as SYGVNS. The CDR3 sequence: CASSASGGNQPQHF. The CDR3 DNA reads TGTGCCAGCAGTGCCTCAGGGGGTAATCAGCCCCAGCATTTT.

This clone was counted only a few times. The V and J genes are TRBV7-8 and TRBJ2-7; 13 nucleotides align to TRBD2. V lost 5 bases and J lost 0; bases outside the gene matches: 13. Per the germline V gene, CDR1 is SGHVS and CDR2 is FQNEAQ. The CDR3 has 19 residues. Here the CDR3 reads CASSPPTGLAGEPSYEQYF. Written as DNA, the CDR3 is TGTGCCAGCAGCCCTCCAACTGGACTAGCGGGGGAGCCCTCCTACGAGCAGTACTTC.

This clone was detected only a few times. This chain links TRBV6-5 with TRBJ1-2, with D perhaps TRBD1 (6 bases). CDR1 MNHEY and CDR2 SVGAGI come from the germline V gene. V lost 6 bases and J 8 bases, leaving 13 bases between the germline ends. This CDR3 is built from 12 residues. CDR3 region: CASRFGTQGYTF. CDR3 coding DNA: TGTGCCAGCAGGTTCGGGACACAGGGCTACACCTTC.

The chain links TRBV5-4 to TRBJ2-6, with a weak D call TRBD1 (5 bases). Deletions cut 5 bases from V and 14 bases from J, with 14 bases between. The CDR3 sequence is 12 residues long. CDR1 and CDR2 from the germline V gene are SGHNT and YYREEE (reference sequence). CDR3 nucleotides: TGTGCCAGCAGTTCAACAGGCGGAATCCTGACTTTC. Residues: CASSSTGGILTF.

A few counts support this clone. CDR3 protein: CATGKGTTEAFF. Written as DNA, the CDR3 is TGTGCCACGGGTAAGGGGACTACTGAAGCTTTCTTT. The chain employs TRBV6-6 and TRBJ1-1; TRBD1 might be the D (5 bases). V was clipped by 10 bases and J by 5 bases, with 14 bases between them. The V gene's germline CDR1 is MNHNY and CDR2 SVGAGI (reference sequence). The CDR3 consists of 12 residues.

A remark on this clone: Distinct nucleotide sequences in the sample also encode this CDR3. The chain's CDR3 is CASSAGPYNSPLHF. The CDR3, as DNA: TGTGCCAGCAGCGCAGGGCCCTATAATTCACCCCTCCACTTT. The chain employs TRBV6-1 and TRBJ1-6, with D possibly TRBD1 on 5 matching bases. Germline V lookup: CDR1 MNHNS, CDR2 SASEGT. With 6 bases removed from V and 2 bases from J, the gap between germline ends came to 8 bases. The CDR3 spans 14 residues.